The 13 T cell receptor beta chains below were found in one sample sequenced in a study of T cells in Graves' hyperthyroidism and ophthalmopathy. TCR beta CDR3 regions were amplified from RNA transcripts. First-round RT-PCR of the TCR CDR3 relied on the HTBI primer set. TCRdb re-called the multiplex PCR reads with MiXCR, one entry per CDR3 protein. Of more than 450,000 distinct CDR3 sequences listed, about 15% are singletons. The material sequenced was blood. These TCRs come from a woman aged 35 to 49 with Graves' hyperthyroidism.

Concerning this clonotype: Sequence at one end of the junction differs from germline and may be a read error. The chain combines TRBV4-2 with TRBJ2-3; no clear D. The CDR3 is 15 amino acids. Germline V CDR1 and CDR2: LGHNA, YNFKEQ. Here the CDR3 DNA reads TGTGCCAGCAGACAAGCTGCCCGTGCCACAGATACGCAGTATTTT. Protein product: CASRQAARATDTQYF.

This clonotype has at least ten counts. The chain employs TRBV7-9 and TRBJ2-1, with 7 positions matching TRBD1. The germline V gene encodes CDR1 SEHNR and CDR2 FQNEAQ (reference sequence). This CDR3 has 15 amino acids. Unmatched junction bases numbered 5, after V lost 4 bases and J lost 2 bases. The CDR3 coding sequence is TGTGCCAGCAGCTGGGACAGTAGCCCCTACAATGAGCAGTTCTTC. Translation gives CASSWDSSPYNEQFF.

The rearrangement links TRBV29-1 to TRBJ1-3; D unclear. Germline loops: CDR1 SQVTM, CDR2 ANQGSEA. CDR3 length: 13 amino acids. The ends were cut back, 5 bases at V and 6 bases at J, with 14 bases in the middle. In DNA, the CDR3 is TGCAGCGTTCTTCGCAGGTTCGAAAACACCATATATTTT. This translates into CSVLRRFENTIYF.

This clonotype was recorded a few times. The rearrangement joins TRBV6-1 to TRBJ2-4; maybe TRBD2 (5 bases). Germline CDR1 MNHNS, CDR2 SASEGT. The CDR3 is made up of 16 amino acids. V was trimmed by 2 bases and J by 3 bases, leaving 14 bases between them. Written as DNA, the CDR3 is TGTGCCAGCAGTGAACGAGGGAGTGCGAGCAAAAACATTCAGTACTTC. It codes for CASSERGSASKNIQYF.

This clonotype was seen a few times. This chain uses TRBV6-2 or TRBV6-3 with TRBJ2-1; D not resolved. There are 12 residues in the CDR3. The V end lost 6 bases, the J end lost 10 bases, and 13 bases lay between the germline ends. Germline assignment: CDR1 MNHEY and CDR2 SVGEGT. CDR3 sequence: CASRTNGEEQFF. The DNA for the CDR3 is TGTGCCAGCAGGACGAATGGGGAAGAGCAGTTCTTC.

Concerning this clonotype itself: One end of the junction fails to match germline, which may point to a read error. The rearrangement joins TRBV28 to TRBJ2-1, with TRBD1 matching over 7 bases. This CDR3 has 13 residues. CDR1 is MDHEN, CDR2 SYDVKM, per germline. The CDR3 is CVSRKAGGNEQFF. The DNA for the CDR3 is TGTGTCAGCAGGAAGGCAGGGGGCAATGAGCAGTTCTTC.

This clonotype was observed a single time. The chain employs TRBV20-1 and TRBJ2-3; no firm D call. This CDR3 is built from 15 residues. Germline V gives CDR1 DFQATT, CDR2 SNEGSKA (reference sequence). Trimming took off 5 bases at V and 0 bases at J, with 15 bases between the two ends. The CDR3 nucleotides are TGCAGTGCTTATTTAGTTCCTTTCAGCACAGATACGCAGTATTTT. Translation: CSAYLVPFSTDTQYF.

As concerns this clonotype: A much larger clone lies a single base off, so this may be a read error. The chain links TRBV7-8 to TRBJ2-3; D may correspond to TRBD1 or TRBD2 (5 bases each). Germline CDR1 reads SGHVS; CDR2 reads FQNEAQ. There are 15 residues in the CDR3. V was cut by 5 bases and J by 0 bases, with 12 bases left in between. The chain's CDR3 is CASSLGDASTDTQYF. CDR3 coding DNA: TGTGCCAGCAGCCTAGGGGACGCGAGCACAGATACGCAGTATTTT.

This clonotype was observed a few times. The V and J genes are TRBV4-1 and TRBJ2-3; D perhaps matches TRBD2 (6 bases). This CDR3 contains 14 residues. Germline assignment: CDR1 MGHRA and CDR2 YSYEKL. V lost 1 base, J lost 3 bases, and 8 bases lay in between. In nucleotides, the CDR3 is TGCGCCAGCAGCCAAGGAGGAGGGACAGATACGCAGTATTTT. Encoded protein: CASSQGGGTDTQYF.

The V call is TRBV29-1, the J call TRBJ1-5, with D possibly TRBD1 on 6 matching bases. The CDR3 contains 13 residues. Germline V lookup: CDR1 SQVTM, CDR2 ANQGSEA. The germline V and J ends were trimmed by 7 bases and 4 bases, with 14 bases remaining between them. DNA of the CDR3: TGCAGCGCAATTATACAGGGAAATCAGCCCCAGCATTTT. Its translation is CSAIIQGNQPQHF. Supplemented by reference TRBV29-1 and TRBJ1-5, the full variable domain reads SAVISQKPSRDICQRGTSLTIQCQVDSQVTMMFWYRQQPGQSLTLIATANQGSEATYESGFVIDKFPISRPNLTFSTLTVSNMSPEDSSIYLCSAIIQGNQPQHFGDGTRLSIL.

This clonotype was counted ten times or more. The chain carries TRBV30 and TRBJ1-2; 11 nucleotides align to TRBD1. Trimming at V came to 0 bases and at J to 4 bases, leaving 4 bases not matched to a gene. Per germline, CDR1 GTSNPN and CDR2 SVGIG (reference sequence). The CDR3 loop spans 15 amino acids. The CDR3 protein is CAWSVGQGVTYGYTF. DNA for the CDR3: TGTGCCTGGAGTGTGGGACAGGGGGTCACCTATGGCTACACCTTC.

This clonotype was observed many times. The chain combines TRBV6-1 with TRBJ2-7; D is possibly TRBD1 (6 bases). V was clipped by 5 bases and J by 1 base, with 15 bases between them. This CDR3 region has 15 residues. Per the germline V gene, CDR1 is MNHNS and CDR2 is SASEGT. The CDR3 sequence: CASSKTYRESYEQYF. The CDR3 bases are TGTGCCAGCAGTAAAACATACAGGGAATCCTACGAGCAGTACTTC.

This clonotype was seen at least ten times. The genes are TRBV14 and TRBJ2-1, with a weak D call TRBD2 (5 bases). The germline V and J ends were trimmed by 2 bases and 3 bases, with 8 bases remaining between them. CDR3 length: 14 amino acids. Germline CDR1 SGHDN, CDR2 FVKESK. The CDR3 sequence: CASSQFRGYNEQFF. The CDR3 nucleotides read TGTGCCAGCAGCCAATTTCGGGGCTACAATGAGCAGTTCTTC.